The TCR beta chain described here comes from a study of cytomegalovirus exposure and HLA in healthy donors. General observations from the study: Associated with cytomegalovirus, according to the listing, were some 150 TCR beta chains. Reports described diagnosis of cytomegalovirus status by the classifier as highly specific and sensitive. It was confirmed in vitro that a few of the CMV-associated chains were specific for CMV antigens.

There are 14 residues in the CDR3. CDR1 and CDR2 from the germline V gene are SGDLS and YYNGEE. The V gene lost 4 bases and the J gene lost 0 bases, with 8 bases spanning the gap. TCRdb's copy holds only in-frame clones and misses some; the assay was immunoSEQ multiplex PCR. The sample has roughly 330,000 clones; roughly 87% are singletons. As to this clone: Its antigen is unidentified.

Input material: PBMCs. The sequence derives from a young woman in good health and CMV-seropositive. The gene calls are TRBV9 and TRBJ2-1; no clear D gene. As DNA, the CDR3 is TGTGCCAGCAGCCCGGATGGCTCCTACAATGAGCAGTTCTTC. The encoded protein is CASSPDGSYNEQFF.